The clone carrying this TCR beta chain occurred once. This entry comes from a study of T cells in narcolepsy. Germline V gene data show CDR1 as LNHNV and CDR2 as YYDKDF (reference sequence). The CDR3 loop spans 16 amino acids. V lost 8 bases, J lost 0 bases, and 7 bases stayed unmatched. Clones were read by immunoSEQ multiplex PCR, and TCRdb kept only the in-frame ones, dropping some. The top ten clones hold about 1.6% of a sample with around 39,000 clones, approximately 85% of them seen once. The sample comprised CD45RA- memory CD4+ T cells from PBMCs. This receptor was taken from a human donor with narcolepsy. The chain couples TRBV15 to TRBJ2-3; 11 bases line up with TRBD2. The CDR3 bases are TGTGCCACCCGTAGCGGGGGGGCCCTAAGCACAGATACGCAGTATTTT. It specifies CATRSGGALSTDTQYF.